One and the same sample provided the 15 T cell receptor beta chains below, sequenced in a study of a mutant IDH1 vaccine in newly diagnosed glioma. What these receptors recognize is not known. Some clones are missing from TCRdb's copy, which holds only in-frame ones; the method was immunoSEQ multiplex PCR. Among under 85,000 clones listed, approximately 85% were seen once. Sample time point: week 23, last vaccination. The study gave 300 ug of mutant IDH1 20-mer peptide per vaccine dose, with topical imiquimod. The starting material was PBMCs, obtained from a glioma patient whose treatment included an IDH1 peptide vaccine. These receptors were taken from a woman in her forties or fifties with glioma.

The chain couples TRBV6-5 to TRBJ2-7, with 10 nucleotides matching TRBD2. With V trimmed by 0 bases and J by 0 bases, 2 bases remained unmatched. The CDR3 has 16 amino acids. The germline V gene has CDR1 MNHEY and CDR2 SVGAGI. As DNA, the CDR3 is TGTGCCAGCAGTTACTCCCCTAGCGGGAGCTCCTACGAGCAGTACTTC. Amino acids: CASSYSPSGSSYEQYF.

J is TRBJ2-7 and V is TRBV27; no definite D call. Germline lookup yields CDR1 MNHEY and CDR2 SMNVEV (reference sequence). The CDR3 length is 14 residues. V was trimmed by 1 base and J by 0 bases, leaving 7 bases between them. Here the CDR3 reads CASSLYGFSYEQYF. The DNA of the CDR3 is TGTGCCAGCAGTTTATACGGGTTCTCCTACGAGCAGTACTTC.

The table lists this clone with a few counts. CDR3 DNA sequence: TGTGCCAGCAGCCCATCCGGCTTTACAGAAGCTTTCTTT. Translated: CASSPSGFTEAFF. The chain uses TRBV7-3 and TRBJ1-1; D remains ambiguous. Trimming pared 5 bases from V and 8 bases from J, leaving 15 bases between. Germline CDR1 and CDR2: SGHTA and FQGTGA. The CDR3 runs 13 residues. The full variable domain, completed using reference TRBV7-3 and TRBJ1-1, is GAGVSQTPSNKVTEKGKYVELRCDPISGHTALYWYRQSLGQGPEFLIYFQGTGAADDSGLPNDRFFAVRPEGSVSTLKIQRTERGDSAVYLCASSPSGFTEAFFGQGTRLTVV.

The chain joins TRBV27 to TRBJ2-3, with 13 positions matching TRBD2. CDR1 and CDR2 from the germline V gene are MNHEY and SMNVEV (reference sequence). The V gene end was trimmed by 5 bases and the J gene end by 2 bases; junction bases not matched to a gene: 7. The CDR3 loop spans 17 amino acids. CDR3 amino acids: CASSPGGLAGITDTQYF. CDR3 coding DNA: TGTGCCAGCAGTCCGGGGGGACTAGCGGGGATCACAGATACGCAGTATTTT.

The chain joins TRBV29-1 to TRBJ2-2; D is uncertain. Per germline, CDR1 SQVTM and CDR2 ANQGSEA. The CDR3 extends over 12 amino acids. With 7 bases removed from V and 4 bases from J, the gap between germline ends came to 10 bases. CDR3 residues: CSAQTPTGELFF. As DNA, the CDR3 is TGCAGCGCCCAGACTCCCACCGGGGAGCTGTTTTTT.

As DNA, the CDR3 is TGCGCCAGCAGCTTCGCACAGGGGGCTGGCGAGCAGTACTTC. Its protein product is CASSFAQGAGEQYF. The gene calls are TRBV5-1 and TRBJ2-7; TRBD1 aligns across 9 bases. Germline V CDR1 and CDR2: SGHRS, YFSETQ. V shed 2 bases and J 6 bases; nucleotides not matched to a gene: 6. CDR3 length equals 14 residues. The full variable domain, with the rest looked up from reference TRBV5-1 and TRBJ2-7, is KAGVTQTPRYLIKTRGQQVTLSCSPISGHRSVSWYQQTPGQGLQFLFEYFSETQRNKGNFPGRFSGRQFSNSRSEMNVSTLELGDSALYLCASSFAQGAGEQYFGPGTRLTVT.

This clone was observed once. The chain links TRBV7-8 to TRBJ2-7; 9 bases align to TRBD1. The CDR3 has 15 amino acids. V lost 5 bases, J lost 5 bases, and 10 bases stayed unmatched. Germline lookup yields CDR1 SGHVS and CDR2 FQNEAQ. The CDR3: CASSMGTGMLDEQYF. The CDR3 DNA is TGTGCCAGCAGCATGGGGACAGGGATGCTGGACGAGCAGTACTTC.

The V call is TRBV2, the J call TRBJ2-5, with TRBD2 matching over 12 bases. The germline CDR1 and CDR2 sequences are SNHLY and FYNNEI. The CDR3 contains 14 residues. J lost 5 bases, V lost 7 bases, and 5 bases had no gene match. The CDR3 region has the DNA TGTGCCAGCATGTGGCTAGCGGGAGGGGAGACCCAGTACTTC. Its translation: CASMWLAGGETQYF. The entire variable domain, with the rest obtained from reference TRBV2 and TRBJ2-5, is as follows: EPEVTQTPSHQVTQMGQEVILRCVPISNHLYFYWYRQILGQKVEFLVSFYNNEISEKSEIFDDQFSVERPDGSNFTLKIRSTKLEDSAMYFCASMWLAGGETQYFGPGTRLLVL.

The CDR3 sequence is CASSSSRPRQGNTGELFF. Here the CDR3 DNA reads TGTGCCAGCAGTTCCTCCCGCCCGCGACAGGGGAACACCGGGGAGCTGTTTTTT. This chain links TRBV27 with TRBJ2-2; 7 positions agree with TRBD1. The CDR3 covers 18 residues. Germline loops: CDR1 MNHEY, CDR2 SMNVEV (reference sequence). V trimming: 4 bases; J trimming: 1 base; junction bases outside the gene matches: 12.

The chain employs TRBV7-9 and TRBJ2-1, with 7 bases matching TRBD2. V dropped 5 bases and J dropped 6; count of bases not matched to a gene: 13. The germline CDR1 and CDR2 sequences are SEHNR and FQNEAQ (reference sequence). The CDR3 contains 16 residues. CDR3 nucleotide sequence: TGTGCCAGCAGCCCGAGCCGGACTAGGGCGCGCAATGAGCAGTTCTTC. Protein product: CASSPSRTRARNEQFF.

CDR3 sequence: CASSQAHYADTEAFF. CDR3 nucleotide sequence: TGTGCCAGCAGCCAAGCCCACTACGCAGACACTGAAGCTTTCTTT. The chain has TRBV7-9 and TRBJ1-1; no firm D call. Germline V gene sequence: CDR1 SEHNR, CDR2 FQNEAQ (reference sequence). The V gene lost 5 bases and the J gene lost 3 bases, with 16 bases spanning the gap. The CDR3 spans 15 residues.

The chain recombines TRBV10-3 with TRBJ1-2, with 7 bases identical to TRBD1. The trim removed 8 bases at V and 11 bases at J, leaving 8 bases unmatched. The CDR3 contains 11 residues. Germline V gives CDR1 ENHRY, CDR2 SYGVKD. This CDR3 reads CAIQGGGRYTF. CDR3 bases: TGTGCCATCCAGGGGGGTGGAAGGTACACCTTC.

The gene calls are TRBV5-5 and TRBJ2-5; D remains unclear. V was pared by 4 bases and J by 2 bases, with 12 bases between. The germline CDR1 and CDR2 sequences are SGHKS and YYEKEE (reference sequence). This CDR3 is 14 amino acids long. This CDR3 is CASSPSQRQETQYF. CDR3 nucleotides: TGTGCCAGCAGCCCAAGTCAACGGCAAGAGACCCAGTACTTC.

The CDR3: CAITLGPLGEQYF. The CDR3 DNA follows: TGTGCCATCACCCTAGGACCATTGGGCGAGCAGTACTTC. The rearrangement joins TRBV10-3 to TRBJ2-7; D is unclear. The CDR3 contains 13 residues. Germline CDR1 is ENHRY and CDR2 is SYGVKD. With 7 bases removed from V and 6 bases from J, the gap between germline ends came to 16 bases.

The table lists this clone with a few counts. V gene TRBV7-2 combines with J gene TRBJ1-5; D gene unclear. The CDR3 loop spans 13 amino acids. With 8 bases removed from V and 0 bases from J, the gap between germline ends came to 8 bases. Germline-derived CDR1 and CDR2 are SGHTA and FQGNSA. Here the CDR3 DNA reads TGTGCCAGCCAACAGAATAGCAATCAGCCCCAGCATTTT. Protein: CASQQNSNQPQHF. Looking up the rest from reference TRBV7-2 and TRBJ1-5 gives the full variable domain: GAGVSQSPSNKVTEKGKDVELRCDPISGHTALYWYRQSLGQGLEFLIYFQGNSAPDKSGLPSDRFSAERTGGSVSTLTIQRTQQEDSAVYLCASQQNSNQPQHFGDGTRLSIL.